This TCR beta chain was sequenced in a study of T cell responses to AZD1222 COVID-19 vaccine. TCRdb keeps only in-frame clones here, not all; method: immunoSEQ multiplex PCR. The sample contains 100,000 to 120,000 clones, nearly 90% of which appear only once. With respect to this clone: Its target is unknown.

General study points: The study identified only five or six AZD1222 recipients as seropositive at baseline. No repertoire was sampled before or during the peak T cell response, only after it.

This CDR3 region has 13 residues. Looked up from germline, CDR1 is MRHNA and CDR2 is SNTAGT. V lost 2 bases and J 4 bases, leaving 7 bases between the germline ends. This sequence joins TRBV6-4 and TRBJ2-3; D is undetermined. The sequence derives from an adult who received the AZD1222 COVID-19 vaccine. Material: peripheral blood, obtained 28 days after the second AZD1222 dose. The CDR3 spells CASSDGDADTQYF. CDR3 DNA sequence: TGTGCCAGCAGTGACGGGGATGCAGATACGCAGTATTTT.